Below are 20 T cell receptor beta chains sequenced from a single sample in a study of beta chain features in type 1 diabetes. TCRB transcripts that were expressed got sequenced, as all of the isolated RNA had been reverse transcribed. Produced via immunoSEQ multiplex PCR; TCRdb's table is partial and in-frame only. The sample lists about 210,000 clones, roughly a tenth occurring once. Sequencing was done on a sample of central memory CD4+ T cells from blood. The receptors derive from a man between 18 and 35 years old in good health.

In this sample, this clone turned up a few times. V is TRBV11-2 and J is TRBJ2-1; D remains unclear. Between the trimmed V and J ends, which lost 0 bases and 3 bases, there was a span of 3 bases. There are 13 residues in the CDR3. Germline V gene data show CDR1 as SGHAT and CDR2 as FQNNGV. CDR3 region: CASSLERYNEQFF. CDR3 coding DNA: TGTGCCAGCAGCTTAGAACGCTACAATGAGCAGTTCTTC.

There are a few counts of this clone. The V gene is TRBV7-9, the J gene TRBJ2-5, with D unclear. CDR3 length: 14 residues. The germline V gene encodes CDR1 SEHNR and CDR2 FQNEAQ (reference sequence). Between the trimmed V and J ends, which lost 1 base and 1 base, there was a span of 7 bases. The CDR3 DNA reads as TGTGCCAGCAGCTTAGATTTGATCCAAGAGACCCAGTACTTC. Translation gives CASSLDLIQETQYF.

This clone has at least ten counts. The CDR3 region is CASSLASAGGEKLFF. CDR3 bases: TGTGCCAGCAGCTTAGCCTCGGCCGGCGGGGAAAAACTGTTTTTT. This rearrangement joins TRBV7-9 to TRBJ1-4; D is unresolved. This CDR3 is built from 15 residues. Germline V CDR1 and CDR2: SEHNR, FQNEAQ (reference sequence). Deletions cut 0 bases from V and 8 bases from J, with 13 bases between.

This clone was recorded a few times. The chain joins TRBV12-5 to TRBJ1-1, with unresolved D. The germline V gene encodes CDR1 LGHNT and CDR2 FRNRAP. The ends were cut back, 2 bases at V and 7 bases at J, with 8 bases in the middle. The CDR3 has 12 residues. The DNA of the CDR3 is TGTGCTAGTGGTTTGTGGGGTGGTGAAGCTTTCTTT. This gives the protein CASGLWGGEAFF.

There are a few counts of this clone. V is TRBV27 and J is TRBJ2-3, with D possibly being TRBD1 or TRBD2 (5 bases each). Germline V lookup: CDR1 MNHEY, CDR2 SMNVEV (reference sequence). With 3 bases removed from V and 1 base from J, the gap between germline ends came to 14 bases. The CDR3 runs to 16 residues. The chain's CDR3 is CASSFQGRTGTDTQYF. The CDR3 DNA is TGTGCCAGCAGTTTCCAGGGACGCACGGGCACAGATACGCAGTATTTT.

This chain links TRBV7-6 with TRBJ2-1, with TRBD2 matching 7 bases. Germline values: CDR1 SGHVS, CDR2 FNYEAQ. J was trimmed by 9 bases and V by 5 bases; bases with no gene match: 13. CDR3 length: 15 amino acids. The CDR3 here is CASSVFGAGAAEQFF. CDR3 sequence (DNA): TGTGCCAGCAGCGTATTCGGTGCGGGAGCGGCTGAGCAGTTCTTC. Full variable domain (outside the CDR3, taken from reference TRBV7-6 and TRBJ2-1): GAGVSQSPRYKVTKRGQDVALRCDPISGHVSLYWYRQALGQGPEFLTYFNYEAQQDKSGLPNDRFSAERPEGSISTLTIQRTEQRDSAMYRCASSVFGAGAAEQFFGPGTRLTVL.

CDR3 sequence reads: CASSEAGNEQYF. CDR3 coding DNA: TGTGCCAGCAGTGAGGCAGGGAACGAGCAGTACTTC. J is TRBJ2-7 and V is TRBV6-1; maybe TRBD1 (5 bases). The V end lost 3 bases, the J end lost 5 bases, and 8 bases lay between the germline ends. This CDR3 contains 12 residues. Per the germline V gene, CDR1 is MNHNS and CDR2 is SASEGT.

The rearrangement joins TRBV7-9 to TRBJ1-1; a possible D gene is TRBD1 (5 bases). CDR1 is SEHNR, CDR2 FQNEAQ, per germline (reference sequence). The CDR3 runs to 15 residues. Trimming stripped 5 bases from V and 1 base from J, with 14 bases between. The DNA for the CDR3 is TGTGCCAGCAGCCTGACCGGGACGGGGAACACTGAAGCTTTCTTT. Its protein product is CASSLTGTGNTEAFF.

The chain combines TRBV5-4 with TRBJ2-1, with no clear D. V lost 3 bases and J lost 0, with 7 bases in between. Germline loops: CDR1 SGHNT, CDR2 YYREEE (reference sequence). CDR3 size: 14 residues. The DNA of the CDR3 is TGTGCCAGCAGCTCCGCTGGCTCCTACAATGAGCAGTTCTTC. Amino acid sequence: CASSSAGSYNEQFF.

This chain links TRBV9 with TRBJ2-5; TRBD1 is a possible D gene (6 bases). The length of the CDR3 is 15 residues. V lost 4 bases and J 5 bases, leaving 18 bases between the germline ends. CDR1 is SGDLS, CDR2 YYNGEE, per germline. CDR3 in DNA: TGTGCCAGCAGCTCCAGGGACAATTCAGGGGAGACCCAGTACTTC. Translated: CASSSRDNSGETQYF.

This rearrangement joins TRBV21-1 to TRBJ2-2; TRBD2 is taken as the D call from the table, unchecked against the DNA. TRBV21-1 is tagged as a pseudogene. The CDR3 consists of 16 residues. The CDR3 DNA reads as TGTGCCAGCAGCAAATGGGCGGGAGGGCCCGGCGGGGAGCTGTTTTTT. It is translated as CASSKWAGGPGGELFF.

This clone was detected only a few times. The gene calls are TRBV7-3 and TRBJ2-3; D is ambiguous. With 5 bases removed from V and 0 bases from J, the gap between germline ends came to 9 bases. The CDR3 length is 14 residues. From germline, CDR1 is SGHTA and CDR2 FQGTGA. The CDR3 coding sequence is TGTGCCAGCAGCCCCTGGCTGAGCACAGATACGCAGTATTTT. It specifies CASSPWLSTDTQYF.

This clone was counted a few times. The chain has TRBV18 and TRBJ2-7; 9 bases align to TRBD1. Germline lookup yields CDR1 KGHSH and CDR2 LQKENI. V trimming: 6 bases; J trimming: 5 bases; junction bases outside the gene matches: 2. The CDR3 has 12 amino acids. The CDR3 here is CASSGQGNEQYF. CDR3 nucleotides: TGTGCCAGCTCGGGACAGGGTAACGAGCAGTACTTC.

This clone was counted between two and nine times. This chain joins TRBV2 and TRBJ1-5; 7 bases agree with TRBD1. Germline V gene lookup returns CDR1 SNHLY and CDR2 FYNNEI. The CDR3 consists of 15 residues. V was pared by 4 bases and J by 3 bases, with 6 bases of the junction left unmatched. CDR3 protein: CASSVVGGFNQPQHF. For the CDR3, the DNA is TGTGCCAGCAGTGTGGTAGGGGGCTTCAATCAGCCCCAGCATTTT.

The chain is built from TRBV5-6 and TRBJ1-1; D not resolved. Germline loops: CDR1 SGHDT, CDR2 YYEEEE. Trimming shortened V by 2 bases and J by 1 base, and 9 bases separated the two germline ends. The CDR3 extends over 14 amino acids. CDR3 nucleotides: TGTGCCAGCAGCTTCCTGGAAAAGAACACTGAAGCTTTCTTT. This gives the protein CASSFLEKNTEAFF.

This clone has at least ten counts. This same CDR3 is encoded by further DNA sequences in the sample. This chain joins TRBV5-1 and TRBJ1-2; TRBD1 matches 7 bases. Germline CDR1 reads SGHRS; CDR2 reads YFSETQ. The CDR3 sequence is 14 residues long. The V and J ends lost 5 bases and 11 bases, in that order; junction bases with no gene match: 15. This chain's CDR3 is CASRDTGAGERYTF. CDR3 coding DNA: TGCGCCAGCAGAGACACAGGGGCTGGGGAACGGTACACCTTC.

The chain recombines TRBV7-3 with TRBJ1-1; no clear D. The CDR3 covers 12 residues. Trimming removed 1 base at V and 6 bases at J, with 6 bases between. Germline CDR1 and CDR2: SGHTA and FQGTGA. The CDR3, as DNA: TGTGCCAGCAGCTTAAGCGGGGCTGAAGCTTTCTTT. As protein: CASSLSGAEAFF.

This clone was counted a few times. CDR3 DNA: TGCGCCAGCAGCGTCCAACCGGGGGAAAAACTGTTTTTT. Translating gives CASSVQPGEKLFF. This chain connects TRBV5-1 to TRBJ1-4; D gene ambiguous. The CDR3 has 13 residues. The V gene lost 4 bases and the J gene lost 8 bases, with 12 bases spanning the gap. Germline-derived CDR1 and CDR2 are SGHRS and YFSETQ. The entire variable domain, with the rest obtained from reference TRBV5-1 and TRBJ1-4, is as follows: KAGVTQTPRYLIKTRGQQVTLSCSPISGHRSVSWYQQTPGQGLQFLFEYFSETQRNKGNFPGRFSGRQFSNSRSEMNVSTLELGDSALYLCASSVQPGEKLFFGSGTQLSVL.

This clone was detected only a few times. The rearrangement joins TRBV5-5 to TRBJ2-7; D uncertain. Germline lookup yields CDR1 SGHKS and CDR2 YYEKEE (reference sequence). The CDR3 length is 13 residues. V was pared by 3 bases and J by 4 bases, with 11 bases between. In DNA, the CDR3 is TGTGCCAGCAGCTCGACTCTCCCGTACGAGCAGTACTTC. Translated: CASSSTLPYEQYF.

On this clone: Other nucleotide sequences in the sample specify the same CDR3. The chain is built from TRBV5-6 and TRBJ2-5; 8 bases match TRBD1. CDR1 SGHDT and CDR2 YYEEEE come from the germline V gene. Unmatched junction bases numbered 5, after V lost 0 bases and J lost 4 bases. This CDR3 comprises 15 residues. The CDR3 region is CASSLVQGAGETQYF. CDR3 nucleotide sequence: TGTGCCAGCAGCTTGGTCCAGGGGGCCGGAGAGACCCAGTACTTC.